This TCR beta chain is drawn from a study of blood T cell repertoires in COVID-19. About the study: Acute-phase and convalescent COVID-19 samples originated in the United States, Italy and Spain. T cells, B-cell-depleted T cells, or PBMCs supplied cDNA or gDNA.

The CDR3 spans 16 residues. With V trimmed by 1 base and J by 8 bases, 10 bases remained unmatched. Germline V gives CDR1 LGHNA, CDR2 YSLEER. This clone was seen once. In the authors' workflow: From reference gene primer amplification, estimates of nucleated cell counts were derived. The repertoire was sequenced with immunoSEQ multiplex PCR; TCRdb's copy has only in-frame clones and lacks some. Clone size and V and J calls were adopted from that table, with D and trimming inferred from the DNA. Of more than 200,000 clones detected, roughly 80% appear once; the ten largest clones hold about 10%. Sequencing was done on a sample of peripheral blood. This rearrangement joins TRBV4-3 to TRBJ1-4, with TRBD1 identical over 7 bases. The receptor was derived from an elderly woman with acute or convalescent COVID-19. The CDR3 DNA is TGCGCCAGCAGCCAAGTCCAGGGGGTTATTTCCGAAAAACTGTTTTTT. Translated, it gives CASSQVQGVISEKLFF.